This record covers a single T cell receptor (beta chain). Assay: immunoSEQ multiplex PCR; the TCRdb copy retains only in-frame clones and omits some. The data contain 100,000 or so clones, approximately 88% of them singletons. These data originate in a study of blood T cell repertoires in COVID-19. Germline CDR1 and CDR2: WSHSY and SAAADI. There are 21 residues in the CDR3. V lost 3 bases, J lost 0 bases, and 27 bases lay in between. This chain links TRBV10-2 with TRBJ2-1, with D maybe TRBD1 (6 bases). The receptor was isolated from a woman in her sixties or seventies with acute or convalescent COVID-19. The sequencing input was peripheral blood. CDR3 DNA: TGCGCCAGCAGTGATTCGTTGTTGGAGTTTTTGGGGGCAAGCTCCTACAATGAGCAGTTCTTC. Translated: CASSDSLLEFLGASSYNEQFF.